The 7 T cell receptor beta chains below were found in one sample sequenced in a study of blood T cell repertoires in COVID-19. Data came from immunoSEQ multiplex PCR; TCRdb stores just in-frame clones and leaves some out. The sample includes 95,000 to 100,000 clones, roughly 92% of them seen just once. Sequenced sample: peripheral blood. Receptor source: a middle-aged man with active COVID-19.

V and J are TRBV24-1 and TRBJ1-5, with TRBD1 as a possible D gene (6 bases). Germline CDR1 KGHDR, CDR2 SFDVKD. The V and J ends lost 5 bases and 3 bases respectively, with 10 bases between them. The length of the CDR3 is 14 residues. Here the CDR3 reads CATSGAGDNQPQHF. As DNA, the CDR3 is TGTGCCACCAGTGGGGCAGGGGACAATCAGCCCCAGCATTTT.

This clone has just one count. The chain recombines TRBV18 with TRBJ2-5, with 8 bases fitting TRBD1. The CDR3 loop spans 14 amino acids. CDR1 is KGHSH and CDR2 is LQKENI in the germline V gene. V lost 5 bases and J lost 1; bases outside the gene matches: 3. The CDR3 DNA reads as TGTGCCAGCTCAGGACAGGGACCCCAAGAGACCCAGTACTTC. Its translation: CASSGQGPQETQYF.

V is TRBV3-1 (or the pseudogene TRBV3-2) and J is TRBJ1-2; D gene ambiguous. This CDR3 region has 14 residues. The germline V gene encodes CDR1 LGHDT and CDR2 YNNKEL (reference sequence). V was shortened by 3 bases and J by 8 bases, with 16 bases between the two germline ends. CDR3 amino acids: CASSHLGVEGGYTF. DNA of the CDR3: TGTGCCAGCAGCCATCTCGGGGTGGAGGGAGGCTACACCTTC.

The chain couples TRBV6-5 to TRBJ1-1, with D unclear. The germline V gene encodes CDR1 MNHEY and CDR2 SVGAGI. The CDR3 has 16 amino acids. Trimming left V 2 bases short and J 5 bases short, with 18 bases between. CDR3: CASSYAGVGGRTEAFF. The DNA for the CDR3 is TGTGCCAGCAGTTACGCCGGTGTAGGCGGTAGGACTGAAGCTTTCTTT.

The V and J genes are TRBV18 and TRBJ2-1; weak D call: TRBD1 (6 bases). CDR1 KGHSH and CDR2 LQKENI come from the germline V gene. V was clipped by 0 bases and J by 15 bases, with 12 bases between them. This CDR3 is 12 amino acids long. CDR3 protein: CASSPPSQGVFF. As DNA, the CDR3 is TGTGCCAGCTCACCACCGTCACAGGGTGTGTTCTTC.

V and J are TRBV19 and TRBJ2-1; tentatively, D is TRBD1 (6 bases). The V gene lost 4 bases and the J gene lost 5 bases, with 15 bases spanning the gap. This CDR3 comprises 15 residues. Germline loops: CDR1 LNHDA, CDR2 SQIVND (reference sequence). CDR3 bases: TGTGCCAGTAGTACCTTATGGACAGCTAACAATGAGCAGTTCTTC. Translated, it gives CASSTLWTANNEQFF.

V usage is TRBV11-2 and J usage is TRBJ2-3; TRBD1 is a possible D gene (6 bases). Trimming took 5 bases from V and 2 from J, leaving 14 bases between them. The germline CDR1 and CDR2 sequences are SGHAT and FQNNGV. The CDR3 spans 15 residues. The CDR3 loop reads CASSRRGTPTDTQYF. As DNA, the CDR3 is TGTGCCAGCAGCCGACGTGGGACACCCACAGATACGCAGTATTTT.